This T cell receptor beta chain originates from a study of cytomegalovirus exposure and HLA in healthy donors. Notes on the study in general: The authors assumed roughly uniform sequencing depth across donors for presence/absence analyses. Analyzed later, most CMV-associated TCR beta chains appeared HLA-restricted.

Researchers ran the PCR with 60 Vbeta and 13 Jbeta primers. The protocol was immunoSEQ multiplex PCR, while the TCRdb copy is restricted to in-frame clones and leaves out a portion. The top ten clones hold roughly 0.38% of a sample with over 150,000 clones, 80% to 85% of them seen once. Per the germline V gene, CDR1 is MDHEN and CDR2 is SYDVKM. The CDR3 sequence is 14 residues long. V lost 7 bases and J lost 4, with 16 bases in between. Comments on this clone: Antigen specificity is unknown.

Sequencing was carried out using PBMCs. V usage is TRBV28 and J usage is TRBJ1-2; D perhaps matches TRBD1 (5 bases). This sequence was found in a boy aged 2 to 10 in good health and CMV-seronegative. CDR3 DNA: TGTGCCAGCACCCGCCGCGGGGGGAGCTATGGCTACACCTTC. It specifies CASTRRGGSYGYTF.